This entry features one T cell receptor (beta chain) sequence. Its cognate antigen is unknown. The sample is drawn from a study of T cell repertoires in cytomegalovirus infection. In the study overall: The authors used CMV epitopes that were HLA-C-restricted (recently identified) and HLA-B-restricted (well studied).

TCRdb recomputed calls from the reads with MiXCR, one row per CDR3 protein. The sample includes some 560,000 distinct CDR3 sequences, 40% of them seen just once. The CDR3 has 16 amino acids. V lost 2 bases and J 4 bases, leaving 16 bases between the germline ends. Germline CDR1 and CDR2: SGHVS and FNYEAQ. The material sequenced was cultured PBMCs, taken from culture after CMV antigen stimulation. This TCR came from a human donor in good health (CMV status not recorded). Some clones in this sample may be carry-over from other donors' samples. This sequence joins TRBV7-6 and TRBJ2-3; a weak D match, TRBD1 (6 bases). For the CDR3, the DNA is TGTGCCAGCAGCTTAAGGGGGACGGCAGGGTCAGATACGCAGTATTTT. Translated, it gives CASSLRGTAGSDTQYF.